This T cell receptor (beta chain) was obtained from a study of T cell clones after liver transplantation. At the level of the study: Without induction therapy, subjects received standard immunosuppression until 12-24 months post-transplant.

Libraries were prepared by immunoSEQ multiplex PCR; TCRdb keeps only in-frame clonotypes and omits some of them. This sample yields roughly 80,000 clones, of which around 78% are seen a single time; 2.8% belongs to the top ten. This CDR3 contains 12 residues. Germline values: CDR1 SGHRS, CDR2 YFSETQ. Trimming removed 4 bases at V and 8 bases at J, with 9 bases between. The specimen comprised CD4+ T cells from blood, sampled at the 22-month timepoint. The TCR sequence derives from a human patient who received a liver transplant. The graft donor may have contributed some T cells. The chain links TRBV5-1 to TRBJ1-4; D is unresolved. The CDR3, as DNA: TGCGCCAGCAGCCAGGTCGGGGAAAAACTGTTTTTT. It yields the protein CASSQVGEKLFF.